The 32 T cell receptor beta chains presented below share a single source sample, sequenced in a study of vaccination effects on CD4 cells after COVID-19. Once cultured for nine to ten days, the cells underwent separation to obtain CD4+ T cells. Participants got two doses of BNT162b2 or mRNA-1273 vaccine. Clones were sequenced by immunoSEQ multiplex PCR, and TCRdb holds only the in-frame ones, with some missing. The sample has more than 60,000 clones; 70% to 75% are singletons. These receptors' antigens are unknown. The sample here was CD4+ T cells from PBMCs cultured without peptide, taken after COVID-19 vaccination. The source of these receptors is a human donor who received a COVID-19 vaccine.

The chain links TRBV30 to TRBJ2-1; tentatively, D is TRBD2 (6 bases). Germline loops: CDR1 GTSNPN, CDR2 SVGIG (reference sequence). This CDR3 comprises 15 residues. Trimming removed 3 bases at V and 3 bases at J, with 15 bases between. Written as DNA, the CDR3 is TGTGCCTGGAGAGGGACGGCGGGGTTCTACAATGAGCAGTTCTTC. It is translated as CAWRGTAGFYNEQFF.

This rearrangement joins TRBV5-4 to TRBJ1-2, with D uncertain. This CDR3 is 15 amino acids long. Germline V gene data show CDR1 as SGHNT and CDR2 as YYREEE (reference sequence). V lost 0 bases and J lost 2, with 11 bases in between. CDR3 amino acids: CASSLDVTENYGYTF. The CDR3 bases are TGTGCCAGCAGCTTGGATGTCACGGAAAACTATGGCTACACCTTC.

This sequence joins TRBV5-1 and TRBJ1-1; D not certain. Trimming stripped 3 bases from V and 1 base from J, with 10 bases between. This CDR3 is 14 amino acids long. Germline lookup yields CDR1 SGHRS and CDR2 YFSETQ. The CDR3 region is CASSSDGKNTEAFF. The CDR3, as DNA: TGCGCCAGCAGCTCGGATGGGAAGAACACTGAAGCTTTCTTT. Based on the CDR3 plus reference TRBV5-1 and TRBJ1-1, the full variable domain is KAGVTQTPRYLIKTRGQQVTLSCSPISGHRSVSWYQQTPGQGLQFLFEYFSETQRNKGNFPGRFSGRQFSNSRSEMNVSTLELGDSALYLCASSSDGKNTEAFFGQGTRLTVV.

The sample holds one count of this clone. The gene calls are TRBV6-5 and TRBJ1-1, with 8 bases aligning to TRBD1. Germline CDR1 MNHEY, CDR2 SVGAGI. The CDR3 runs to 13 residues. V lost 4 bases, J lost 10 bases, and 8 bases stayed unmatched. The CDR3 reads CASSSRGRRGAFF. The CDR3 coding sequence is TGTGCCAGCAGTTCCAGGGGGCGTAGGGGAGCTTTCTTT.

The CDR3, as DNA: TGTGCCAGTAGTAGGACTAGCGGGAGCACAGATACGCAGTATTTT. It is translated as CASSRTSGSTDTQYF. The chain uses TRBV19 and TRBJ2-3, with TRBD2 matching over 11 bases. The CDR3 runs to 15 residues. The V and J ends lost 4 bases and 0 bases, in that order; junction bases with no gene match: 0. In germline, CDR1 is LNHDA, CDR2 SQIVND (reference sequence).

The chain uses TRBV4-1 and TRBJ2-5; D uncertain. The CDR3 extends over 13 amino acids. V shed 4 bases and J shed 0 bases, with 6 bases lying between them. Germline values: CDR1 MGHRA, CDR2 YSYEKL. CDR3 nucleotide sequence: TGCGCCAGCAGCCTACAGTACCAAGAGACCCAGTACTTC. Translation: CASSLQYQETQYF.

This clone was recorded a few times. The chain has TRBV11-2 and TRBJ1-4; D is unresolved. Germline CDR1 reads SGHAT; CDR2 reads FQNNGV. The CDR3 sequence is 15 residues long. Trimming stripped 2 bases from V and 7 bases from J, with 14 bases between. The CDR3 sequence: CASSLSLTLSEKLFF. The CDR3 nucleotides read TGTGCCAGCAGCTTATCTTTGACACTAAGTGAAAAACTGTTTTTT.

The chain couples TRBV18 to TRBJ2-5; 9 bases agree with TRBD2. Germline CDR1 reads KGHSH; CDR2 reads LQKENI. This CDR3 is 14 amino acids long. With V trimmed by 2 bases and J by 5 bases, 3 bases remained unmatched. The CDR3 sequence is CASSPGGGAETQYF. Written as DNA, the CDR3 is TGTGCCAGCTCACCAGGCGGGGGGGCGGAGACCCAGTACTTC.

The chain couples TRBV7-2 to TRBJ1-5, with D possibly matching TRBD1 (6 bases). This CDR3 comprises 13 residues. The ends were cut back, 5 bases at V and 6 bases at J, with 11 bases in the middle. CDR1 and CDR2 from the germline V gene are SGHTA and FQGNSA. The CDR3 is CASSPQGAQPQHF. CDR3 bases: TGTGCCAGCAGCCCACAGGGTGCTCAGCCCCAGCATTTT.

This sequence joins TRBV5-1 and TRBJ1-2, with D perhaps matching TRBD1 (6 bases). The ends were cut back, 0 bases at V and 4 bases at J, with 10 bases in the middle. Germline V gives CDR1 SGHRS, CDR2 YFSETQ. The CDR3 loop spans 14 amino acids. The CDR3 DNA sequence: TGCGCCAGCAGCTTGGGACAGGCGACCTATGGCTACACCTTC. Protein: CASSLGQATYGYTF.

This clone showed up just once. The chain joins TRBV24-1 to TRBJ2-1; perhaps TRBD1 as D (6 bases). Trimming shortened V by 1 base and J by 6 bases, and 9 bases separated the two germline ends. The CDR3 runs 14 residues. CDR1 is KGHDR and CDR2 is SFDVKD in the germline V gene. The CDR3 DNA reads TGTGCCACCAGTGATTTTGGGACACGCAATGAGCAGTTCTTC. Protein sequence: CATSDFGTRNEQFF.

CDR3 residues: CASSQLQVHTGELFF. The CDR3 nucleotides are TGTGCCAGCAGCCAATTACAGGTTCACACCGGGGAGCTGTTTTTT. The chain has TRBV3-1 (or the pseudogene TRBV3-2) and TRBJ2-2; tentatively, D is TRBD1 (5 bases). The germline gives CDR1 LGHDT, CDR2 YNNKEL (reference sequence). The CDR3 has 15 amino acids. V lost 2 bases to trimming and J lost 3 bases, with 10 bases between them.

The V and J genes are TRBV20-1 and TRBJ1-3; the D is unclear. Germline assignment: CDR1 DFQATT and CDR2 SNEGSKA (reference sequence). The CDR3 spans 13 residues. V lost 5 bases, J lost 0 bases, and 8 bases lay in between. CDR3 nucleotide sequence: TGCAGTGCTGGTGCGGGCTCTGGAAACACCATATATTTT. It codes for CSAGAGSGNTIYF.

The chain combines TRBV24-1 with TRBJ2-3; 8 bases align to TRBD1. CDR1 is KGHDR and CDR2 is SFDVKD in the germline V gene. CDR3 length: 12 residues. V lost 9 bases, J lost 5 bases, and 3 bases stayed unmatched. The CDR3 DNA sequence: TGTGCCACCGGACAGGGAATAGATACGCAGTATTTT. It codes for CATGQGIDTQYF.

The V gene is TRBV18, the J gene TRBJ1-1, with 8 bases identical to TRBD1. Trimming took 3 bases from V and 7 from J; bases not matched to a gene: 10. From germline, CDR1 is KGHSH and CDR2 LQKENI. The CDR3 consists of 15 residues. The CDR3 DNA follows: TGTGCCAGCTCACCGCCATCGGGACAGGTTTATGAAGCTTTCTTT. It yields the protein CASSPPSGQVYEAFF.

This chain links TRBV6-2 or TRBV6-3 with TRBJ1-1; no clear D gene. The CDR3 extends over 13 amino acids. Trimming cost V 2 bases and J 2 bases, with 6 bases left between them. The V gene's germline CDR1 is MNHEY and CDR2 SVGEGT. The CDR3 nucleotides read TGTGCCAGCAGTTACATCGTTAACACTGAAGCTTTCTTT. Amino acid sequence: CASSYIVNTEAFF.

The rearrangement links TRBV28 to TRBJ1-6; D call uncertain. CDR3 length: 15 residues. From germline, CDR1 is MDHEN and CDR2 SYDVKM. V lost 6 bases and J 9 bases, leaving 18 bases between the germline ends. The CDR3 bases are TGTGCCAGCAGCCCGGACGGGCTTGGGATTTCACCCCTCCACTTT. Translated, it gives CASSPDGLGISPLHF.

The V gene is TRBV4-1, the J gene TRBJ1-2; D uncertain. The CDR3 totals 15 residues. Trimming took off 0 bases at V and 4 bases at J, with 12 bases between the two ends. Germline-derived CDR1 and CDR2 are MGHRA and YSYEKL. The DNA of the CDR3 is TGCGCCAGCAGCCAAGATGCTAGCCTAGGCTATGGCTACACCTTC. Protein sequence: CASSQDASLGYGYTF.

This clone has a handful of counts. The chain joins TRBV28 to TRBJ1-3; a possible D gene is TRBD1 (5 bases). The germline gives CDR1 MDHEN, CDR2 SYDVKM. CDR3 length equals 15 residues. V shed 9 bases and J shed 2 bases, with 17 bases lying between them. CDR3 residues: CASNEGRQAGNTIYF. DNA of the CDR3: TGTGCCAGTAACGAGGGGAGGCAGGCTGGAAACACCATATATTTT.

This chain links TRBV5-1 with TRBJ2-2, with D perhaps given as TRBD1 or TRBD2 (5 bases each). CDR1 is SGHRS and CDR2 is YFSETQ in the germline V gene. The length of the CDR3 is 14 residues. With 0 bases removed from V and 6 bases from J, the gap between germline ends came to 9 bases. In nucleotides, the CDR3 is TGCGCCAGCAGCTTGGAACGAGGGGCCGGGGAGCTGTTTTTT. Encoded protein: CASSLERGAGELFF. Complete variable domain (other parts from reference TRBV5-1 and TRBJ2-2): KAGVTQTPRYLIKTRGQQVTLSCSPISGHRSVSWYQQTPGQGLQFLFEYFSETQRNKGNFPGRFSGRQFSNSRSEMNVSTLELGDSALYLCASSLERGAGELFFGEGSRLTVL.

The chain has TRBV15 and TRBJ2-2; the match to TRBD1 covers 10 bases. J lost 5 bases, V lost 0 bases, and 6 bases had no gene match. In germline, CDR1 is LNHNV, CDR2 YYDKDF (reference sequence). The CDR3 length is 17 residues. The CDR3 region is CATSREGPGQGTGELFF. The CDR3 DNA sequence: TGTGCCACCAGCAGAGAGGGACCGGGACAGGGGACCGGGGAGCTGTTTTTT.

As DNA, the CDR3 is TGTGCCAGCAGTTTAAGGGATCGGGGCTACACCTTC. Residues: CASSLRDRGYTF. The rearrangement uses TRBV28 and TRBJ1-2, with no clear D. Germline V gene data show CDR1 as MDHEN and CDR2 as SYDVKM. V lost 2 bases to trimming and J lost 8 bases, with 9 bases between them. CDR3 length: 12 amino acids.

J is TRBJ2-2 and V is TRBV2; 8 bases agree with TRBD1. V was clipped by 6 bases and J by 4 bases; unmatched bases: 4. This CDR3 has 14 amino acids. CDR1 is SNHLY and CDR2 is FYNNEI in the germline V gene. CDR3 bases: TGTGCCAGCAGGGACAGGGTGGGCACCGGGGAGCTGTTTTTT. This translates into CASRDRVGTGELFF.

The rearrangement links TRBV10-2 to TRBJ2-5; TRBD1 aligns across 7 bases. V was pared by 6 bases and J by 4 bases, with 8 bases of the junction left unmatched. Germline V gene lookup returns CDR1 WSHSY and CDR2 SAAADI. The CDR3 spans 14 residues. The CDR3 DNA reads as TGCGCCAGCAGCGCGACAGGGCTCGGAGAGACCCAGTACTTC. Its translation is CASSATGLGETQYF.

Details on this clone: Other DNA variants within this sample encode the same CDR3. V and J are TRBV24-1 and TRBJ1-4, with a weak D call TRBD1 (5 bases). Germline CDR1 reads KGHDR; CDR2 reads SFDVKD. Trimming took off 3 bases at V and 2 bases at J, with 9 bases between the two ends. This CDR3 is built from 15 residues. This CDR3 reads CATSDAGSTNEKLFF. CDR3 nucleotide sequence: TGTGCCACCAGTGATGCAGGGAGCACTAATGAAAAACTGTTTTTT.

The chain employs TRBV5-1 and TRBJ2-5, with D perhaps being TRBD1 or TRBD2 (5 bases each). Germline V gene data show CDR1 as SGHRS and CDR2 as YFSETQ. This CDR3 comprises 13 residues. V lost 4 bases and J 7 bases, leaving 14 bases between the germline ends. The CDR3: CASSPGTPPTQYF. Written as DNA, the CDR3 is TGCGCCAGCAGCCCCGGGACGCCCCCGACCCAGTACTTC.

The chain links TRBV6-2 or TRBV6-3 to TRBJ1-1, with D uncertain. The ends were cut back, 0 bases at V and 7 bases at J, with 6 bases in the middle. This CDR3 has 12 amino acids. Germline CDR1 reads MNHEY; CDR2 reads SVGEGT. CDR3 bases: TGTGCCAGCAGTTACTCGATCAGTGAAGCTTTCTTT. Translated: CASSYSISEAFF.

Here the CDR3 DNA reads TGTGCCAGCAGCCTCGGCCCTAACTACGAGCAGTACGTC. Protein sequence: CASSLGPNYEQYV. The chain joins TRBV7-2 to TRBJ2-7, with D uncertain. V was trimmed by 5 bases and J by 3 bases, leaving 11 bases between them. The CDR3 is 13 amino acids. The germline V gene encodes CDR1 SGHTA and CDR2 FQGNSA.

Many counts were recorded for this clone. The V and J genes are TRBV6-5 and TRBJ1-1; weak D call: TRBD1 (6 bases). There are 15 residues in the CDR3. Per the germline V gene, CDR1 is MNHEY and CDR2 is SVGAGI. V was cut by 5 bases and J by 4 bases, with 17 bases left in between. This CDR3 reads CASSRLTRGGTEAFF. In DNA, the CDR3 is TGTGCCAGCAGTCGCCTTACCAGGGGAGGCACTGAAGCTTTCTTT.

The J gene is TRBJ1-1, the V gene TRBV6-6; the D is unclear. The CDR3 extends over 13 amino acids. Trimming removed 5 bases at V and 1 base at J, with 8 bases between. The germline V gene encodes CDR1 MNHNY and CDR2 SVGAGI (reference sequence). CDR3 region: CASSNLGNTEAFF. CDR3 DNA: TGTGCCAGCAGTAACCTTGGGAACACTGAAGCTTTCTTT.

The gene calls are TRBV30 and TRBJ1-3; D not resolved. CDR1 is GTSNPN, CDR2 SVGIG, per germline (reference sequence). V shed 3 bases and J shed 1 base, with 13 bases lying between them. There are 15 residues in the CDR3. CDR3 DNA: TGTGCCTGGAGGACCCCGGGAAATTCTGGAAACACCATATATTTT. Amino acids: CAWRTPGNSGNTIYF.

V and J are TRBV7-6 and TRBJ2-2; D is unresolved. Germline loops: CDR1 SGHVS, CDR2 FNYEAQ. The CDR3 has 16 amino acids. V lost 5 bases and J lost 2, with 15 bases in between. The DNA of the CDR3 is TGTGCCAGCAGCCACGGAGAGCCGACAAACACCGGGGAGCTGTTTTTT. Amino acids: CASSHGEPTNTGELFF.